This paragraph covers one T cell receptor (beta chain) sequence. The antigen remains unidentified. One end of the junction fails to match germline, which may point to a read error. A J-beta primer mix and a sample-barcoded 5' primer were used in a second PCR of about 7 to 12 cycles. TCRdb re-called the 5' RACE reads through MiXCR, storing one row per CDR3 protein. Of approximately 290,000 distinct CDR3 sequences in the sample, 25% to 30% were seen once. The data originate from a study of blood T cells in healthy people across ages. Notes on the study in general: As naive T cell percentage varied, TCR beta diversity correlated strongly with it.

This CDR3 has 15 amino acids. Germline CDR1 is LNHNV and CDR2 is YYDKDF (reference sequence). Each individual donor underwent a draw of about 9.9 milliliters of peripheral blood. Whenever a sample was processed, at least 6 million PBMCs were isolated. This clonotype was sampled from a woman in her 70s in good health. The rearrangement uses TRBV15 and TRBJ2-5; D unresolved. Sequencing was done on a sample of blood. The CDR3 sequence: CATTRDAVPQETQYF. CDR3 sequence (DNA): TGTGCCACCACCAGAGATGCGGTACCCCAAGAGACCCAGTACTTC.